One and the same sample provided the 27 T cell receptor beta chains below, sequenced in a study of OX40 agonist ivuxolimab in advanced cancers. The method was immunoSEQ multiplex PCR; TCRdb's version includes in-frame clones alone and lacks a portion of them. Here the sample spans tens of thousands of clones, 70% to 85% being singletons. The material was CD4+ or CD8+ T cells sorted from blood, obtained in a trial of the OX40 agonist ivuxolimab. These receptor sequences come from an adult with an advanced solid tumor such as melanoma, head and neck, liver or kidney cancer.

In DNA form, the CDR3 reads TGTGCCACGGGTGTAGGGACACCTAACTATGGCTACACCTTC. Translated, it gives CATGVGTPNYGYTF. V and J are TRBV10-3 and TRBJ1-2; D might be TRBD1 (6 bases). Trimming removed 10 bases from V and 0 bases from J, with 15 bases in between. This CDR3 comprises 14 residues. From germline, CDR1 is ENHRY and CDR2 SYGVKD.

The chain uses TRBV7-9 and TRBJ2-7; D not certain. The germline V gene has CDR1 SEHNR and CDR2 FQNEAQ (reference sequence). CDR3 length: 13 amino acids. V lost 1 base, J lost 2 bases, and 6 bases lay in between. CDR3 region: CASSLVSPYEQYF. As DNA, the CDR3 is TGTGCCAGCAGCTTAGTCTCCCCCTACGAGCAGTACTTC.

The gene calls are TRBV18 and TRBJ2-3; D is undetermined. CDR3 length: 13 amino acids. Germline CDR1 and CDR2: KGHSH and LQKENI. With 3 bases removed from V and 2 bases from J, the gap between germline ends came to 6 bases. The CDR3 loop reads CASSPPLTDTQYF. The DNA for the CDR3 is TGTGCCAGCTCACCCCCGCTCACAGATACGCAGTATTTT.

The DNA for the CDR3 is TGTGCCAGTACGGTAGCGGGAAGCGAGACCCAGTACTTC. Translation: CASTVAGSETQYF. The chain combines TRBV19 with TRBJ2-5; 8 bases agree with TRBD2. The CDR3 extends over 13 amino acids. Losses at the gene ends were 7 bases for V and 5 bases for J; bases not matched to a gene: 6. Germline CDR1 LNHDA, CDR2 SQIVND (reference sequence). The full variable domain, its missing parts supplied by reference TRBV19 and TRBJ2-5, is DGGITQSPKYLFRKEGQNVTLSCEQNLNHDAMYWYRQDPGQGLRLIYYSQIVNDFQKGDIAEGYSVSREKKESFPLTVTSAQKNPTAFYLCASTVAGSETQYFGPGTRLLVL.

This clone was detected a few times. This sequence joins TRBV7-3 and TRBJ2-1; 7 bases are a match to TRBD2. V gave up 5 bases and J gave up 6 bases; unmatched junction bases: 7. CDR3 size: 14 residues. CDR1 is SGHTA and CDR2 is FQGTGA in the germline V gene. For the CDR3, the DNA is TGTGCCAGCAGCCTTTTCAGGACTAGCAATGAGCAGTTCTTC. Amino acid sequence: CASSLFRTSNEQFF.

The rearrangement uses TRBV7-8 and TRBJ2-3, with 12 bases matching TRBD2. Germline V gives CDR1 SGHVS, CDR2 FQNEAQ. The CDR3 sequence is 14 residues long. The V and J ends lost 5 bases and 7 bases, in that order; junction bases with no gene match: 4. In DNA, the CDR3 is TGTGCCAGCAGCGCTAGCGGGAGGGCTTATACGCAGTATTTT. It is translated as CASSASGRAYTQYF.

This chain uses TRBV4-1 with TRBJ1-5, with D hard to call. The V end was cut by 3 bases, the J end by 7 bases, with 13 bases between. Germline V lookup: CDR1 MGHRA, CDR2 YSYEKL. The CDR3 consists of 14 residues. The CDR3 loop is CASSQSGSQQPQHF. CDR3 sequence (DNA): TGCGCCAGCAGCCAGTCAGGATCTCAGCAGCCCCAGCATTTT.

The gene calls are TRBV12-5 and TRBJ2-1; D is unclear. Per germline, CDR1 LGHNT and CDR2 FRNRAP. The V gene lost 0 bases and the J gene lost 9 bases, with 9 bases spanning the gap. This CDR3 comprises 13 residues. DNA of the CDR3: TGTGCTAGTGGTTTGGTACGAGGCGGTGAGCAGTTCTTC. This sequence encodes CASGLVRGGEQFF.

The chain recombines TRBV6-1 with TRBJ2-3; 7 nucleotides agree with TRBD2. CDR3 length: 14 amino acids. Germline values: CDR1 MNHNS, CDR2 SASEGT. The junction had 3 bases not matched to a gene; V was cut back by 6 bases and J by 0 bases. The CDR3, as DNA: TGTGCCAGCAGGTCGGGGGGTAGCACAGATACGCAGTATTTT. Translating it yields CASRSGGSTDTQYF.

The chain's CDR3 is CASSTTANTEAFF. DNA of the CDR3: TGTGCCAGTAGTACCACTGCGAACACTGAAGCTTTCTTT. The V gene is TRBV19, the J gene TRBJ1-1; no clear D. From germline, CDR1 is LNHDA and CDR2 SQIVND (reference sequence). The CDR3 totals 13 residues. V shed 4 bases and J shed 1 base, with 7 bases lying between them.

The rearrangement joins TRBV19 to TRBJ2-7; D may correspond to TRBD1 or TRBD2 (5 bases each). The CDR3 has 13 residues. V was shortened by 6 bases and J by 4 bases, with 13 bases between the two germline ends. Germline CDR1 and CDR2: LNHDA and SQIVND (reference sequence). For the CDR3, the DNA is TGTGCCAGTAGCCGGGGACGGACTTACGAGCAGTACTTC. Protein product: CASSRGRTYEQYF.

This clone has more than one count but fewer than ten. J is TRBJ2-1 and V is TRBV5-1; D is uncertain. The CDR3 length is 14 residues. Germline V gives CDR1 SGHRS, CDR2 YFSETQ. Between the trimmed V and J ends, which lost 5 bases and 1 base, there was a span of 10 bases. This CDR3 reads CASREVESYNEQFF. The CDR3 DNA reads TGCGCCAGCAGAGAAGTTGAATCCTACAATGAGCAGTTCTTC.

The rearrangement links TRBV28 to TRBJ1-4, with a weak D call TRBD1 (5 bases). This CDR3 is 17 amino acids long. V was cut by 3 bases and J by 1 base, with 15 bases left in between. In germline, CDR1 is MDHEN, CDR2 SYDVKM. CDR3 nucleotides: TGTGCCAGCAGTTTCCTAAGAGGGGATAGAACTAATGAAAAACTGTTTTTT. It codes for CASSFLRGDRTNEKLFF. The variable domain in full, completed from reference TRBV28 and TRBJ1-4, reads DVKVTQSSRYLVKRTGEKVFLECVQDMDHENMFWYRQDPGLGLRLIYFSYDVKMKEKGDIPEGYSVSREKKERFSLILESASTNQTSMYLCASSFLRGDRTNEKLFFGSGTQLSVL.

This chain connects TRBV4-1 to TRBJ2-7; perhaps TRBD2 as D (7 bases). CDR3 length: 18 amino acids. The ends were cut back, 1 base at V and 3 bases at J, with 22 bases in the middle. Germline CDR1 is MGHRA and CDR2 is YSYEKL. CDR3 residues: CASSQVLTLGGLSYEQYF. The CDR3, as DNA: TGCGCCAGCAGCCAAGTTTTGACGTTGGGGGGGCTAAGCTACGAGCAGTACTTC.

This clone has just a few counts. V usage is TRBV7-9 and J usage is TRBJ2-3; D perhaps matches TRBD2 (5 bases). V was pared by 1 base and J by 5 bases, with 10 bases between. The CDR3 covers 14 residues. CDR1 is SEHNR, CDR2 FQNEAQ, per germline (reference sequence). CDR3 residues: CASSLGSGGDTQYF. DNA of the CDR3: TGTGCCAGCAGCTTAGGGAGTGGAGGAGATACGCAGTATTTT.

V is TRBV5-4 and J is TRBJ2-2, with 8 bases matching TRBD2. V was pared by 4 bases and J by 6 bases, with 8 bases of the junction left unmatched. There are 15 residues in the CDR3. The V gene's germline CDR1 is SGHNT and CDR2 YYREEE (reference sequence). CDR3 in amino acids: CASSPPAGAAGELFF. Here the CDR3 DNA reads TGTGCCAGCAGCCCCCCAGCGGGAGCGGCCGGGGAGCTGTTTTTT. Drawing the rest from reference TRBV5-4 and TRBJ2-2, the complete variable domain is ETGVTQSPTHLIKTRGQQVTLRCSSQSGHNTVSWYQQALGQGPQFIFQYYREEENGRGNFPPRFSGLQFPNYSSELNVNALELDDSALYLCASSPPAGAAGELFFGEGSRLTVL.

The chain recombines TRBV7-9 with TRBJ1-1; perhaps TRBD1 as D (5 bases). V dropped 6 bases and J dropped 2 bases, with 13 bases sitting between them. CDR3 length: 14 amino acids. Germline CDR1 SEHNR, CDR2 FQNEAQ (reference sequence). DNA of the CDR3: TGTGCCAGCAGGTTAAACGGGGCCAACACTGAAGCTTTCTTT. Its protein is CASRLNGANTEAFF.

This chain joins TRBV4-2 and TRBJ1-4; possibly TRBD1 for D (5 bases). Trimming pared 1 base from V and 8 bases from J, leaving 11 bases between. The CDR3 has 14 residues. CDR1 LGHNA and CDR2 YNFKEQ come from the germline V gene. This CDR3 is CASSQAPGREKLFF. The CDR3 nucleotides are TGTGCCAGCAGCCAAGCGCCAGGGCGGGAAAAACTGTTTTTT.

The CDR3: CASSQNWERQGLGLAGYTF. The CDR3 DNA is TGCGCCAGCAGCCAAAATTGGGAGAGGCAGGGACTAGGACTCGCTGGCTACACCTTC. The gene calls are TRBV4-1 and TRBJ1-2; tentative D call: TRBD1 (5 bases). Germline CDR1 and CDR2: MGHRA and YSYEKL. V gave up 2 bases and J gave up 7 bases, with 29 bases separating them. The CDR3 has 19 residues.

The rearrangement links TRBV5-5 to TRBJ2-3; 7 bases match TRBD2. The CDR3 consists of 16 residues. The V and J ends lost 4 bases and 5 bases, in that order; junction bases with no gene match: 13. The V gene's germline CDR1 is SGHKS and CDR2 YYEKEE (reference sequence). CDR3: CASSQGGGRRLDTQYF. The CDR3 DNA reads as TGTGCCAGCAGCCAAGGTGGCGGGAGACGATTAGATACGCAGTATTTT.

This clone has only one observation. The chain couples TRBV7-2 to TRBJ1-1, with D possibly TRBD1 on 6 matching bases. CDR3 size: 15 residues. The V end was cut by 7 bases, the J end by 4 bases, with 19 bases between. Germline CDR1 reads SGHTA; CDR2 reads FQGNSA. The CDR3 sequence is CASTPEQGLTTEAFF. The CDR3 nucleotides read TGTGCCAGCACCCCCGAACAGGGACTTACCACTGAAGCTTTCTTT.

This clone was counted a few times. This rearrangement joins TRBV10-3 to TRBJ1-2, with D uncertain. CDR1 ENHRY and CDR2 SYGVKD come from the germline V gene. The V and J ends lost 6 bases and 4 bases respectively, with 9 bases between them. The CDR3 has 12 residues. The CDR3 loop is CAIRGISYGYTF. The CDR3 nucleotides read TGTGCCATCAGAGGGATTTCCTATGGCTACACCTTC.

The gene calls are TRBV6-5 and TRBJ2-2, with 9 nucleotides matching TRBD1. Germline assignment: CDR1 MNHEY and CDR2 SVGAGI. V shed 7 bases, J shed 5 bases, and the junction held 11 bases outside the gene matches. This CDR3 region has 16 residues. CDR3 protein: CASTYSGTGWTGELFF. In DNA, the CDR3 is TGTGCCAGCACGTACTCCGGGACAGGGTGGACCGGGGAGCTGTTTTTT.

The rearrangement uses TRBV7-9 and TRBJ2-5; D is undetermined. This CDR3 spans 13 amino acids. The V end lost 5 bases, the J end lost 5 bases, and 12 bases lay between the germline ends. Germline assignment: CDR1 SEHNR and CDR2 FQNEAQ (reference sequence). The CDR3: CASSRNLGETQYF. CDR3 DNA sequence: TGTGCCAGCAGCCGGAACCTCGGGGAGACCCAGTACTTC.

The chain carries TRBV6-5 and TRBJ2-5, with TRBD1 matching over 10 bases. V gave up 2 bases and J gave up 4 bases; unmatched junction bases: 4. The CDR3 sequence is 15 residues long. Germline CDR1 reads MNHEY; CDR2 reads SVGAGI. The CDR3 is CASSYMTGGGETQYF. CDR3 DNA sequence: TGTGCCAGCAGTTACATGACAGGGGGCGGAGAGACCCAGTACTTC.

The CDR3 here is CSVQDNRRSYEQYF. The CDR3 DNA follows: TGCAGCGTCCAGGACAACCGTCGCTCCTACGAGCAGTACTTC. This chain links TRBV29-1 with TRBJ2-7, with D possibly TRBD1 on 5 matching bases. CDR3 size: 14 residues. CDR1 and CDR2 (germline): SQVTM, ANQGSEA. Trimming removed 6 bases at V and 0 bases at J, with 15 bases between.

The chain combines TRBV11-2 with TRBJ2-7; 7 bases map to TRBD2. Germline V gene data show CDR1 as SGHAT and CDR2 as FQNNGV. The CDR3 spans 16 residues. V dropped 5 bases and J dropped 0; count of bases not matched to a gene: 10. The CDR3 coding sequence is TGTGCCAGCAGCCCCCGACGGCTAGCGGACTCCTACGAGCAGTACTTC. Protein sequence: CASSPRRLADSYEQYF. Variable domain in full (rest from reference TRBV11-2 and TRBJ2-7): EAGVAQSPRYKIIEKRQSVAFWCNPISGHATLYWYQQILGQGPKLLIQFQNNGVVDDSQLPKDRFSAERLKGVDSTLKIQPAKLEDSAVYLCASSPRRLADSYEQYFGPGTRLTVT.